This T cell receptor (beta chain) was sequenced for a study of beta chain features in type 1 diabetes. The wider study: Across every sample, around 98 million sorted cells were examined in total. Whole-study results and caveats: Fewer insertions but more deletions were seen at VDJ junctions in type 1 diabetes patients.

This clone was seen only a few times. What it binds is not known. The V gene's germline CDR1 is SGHAT and CDR2 FQNNGV. The CDR3 is made up of 14 amino acids. Trimming took 4 bases from V and 7 from J; bases not matched to a gene: 6. TCRB transcripts that were expressed got sequenced, as all of the isolated RNA had been reverse transcribed. This table comes from immunoSEQ multiplex PCR, and its TCRdb copy is limited to in-frame clones, with some not included. Of under 950,000 clones in the sample, about 17% are singletons; the top ten hold 0.023%. The receptor comes from a woman between 18 and 30 years old in good health. V usage is TRBV11-2 and J usage is TRBJ2-1; 8 nucleotides match TRBD2. The sequenced sample consisted of naive CD4+ T cells from blood. The CDR3 sequence: CASSSLAGLNEQFF. The CDR3 nucleotides read TGTGCCAGCAGCTCATTAGCGGGGCTAAATGAGCAGTTCTTC.